Shown below are 27 T cell receptor beta chains from a single sample sequenced in a study of shared clonotypes between healthy human individuals. CD8 cells regarded as naive lacked CD45RO, were positively chosen for CCR7, and omitted terminally differentiated effector memory CD45RA+ cells. The data were produced by immunoSEQ multiplex PCR, yet TCRdb's version contains in-frame clones alone and is incomplete. The sample yields around 1.9 million clones, 93% seen once. Sequenced material: naive CD8+ T cells from PBMCs. The receptor set was obtained from a man aged 18 to 30 in good health. Some clones in this sample may be carry-over from other donors' samples.

The sample holds one count of this clone. The rearrangement uses TRBV28 and TRBJ1-5, with D perhaps TRBD1 (6 bases). CDR3 size: 14 residues. Germline V gives CDR1 MDHEN, CDR2 SYDVKM. Trimming left V 8 bases short and J 7 bases short, with 18 bases between. As DNA, the CDR3 is TGTGCCAGCCTGGATGGGGGCCCCCACCAGCCCCAGCATTTT. Its translation is CASLDGGPHQPQHF.

This clone was counted once. The V and J genes are TRBV11-2 and TRBJ2-7, with 11 bases aligning to TRBD1. Germline CDR1 SGHAT, CDR2 FQNNGV. V shed 1 base, J shed 7 bases, and the junction held 6 bases outside the gene matches. The CDR3 consists of 15 residues. CDR3 residues: CASSLGTGGTDEQYF. CDR3 sequence (DNA): TGTGCCAGCAGCTTAGGGACAGGGGGCACTGATGAGCAGTACTTC.

This chain links TRBV28 with TRBJ2-1; possibly TRBD1 for D (5 bases). The CDR3 runs to 15 residues. Germline CDR1 is MDHEN and CDR2 is SYDVKM. V lost 5 bases to trimming and J lost 1 base, with 12 bases between them. CDR3 nucleotide sequence: TGTGCCAGCAGTCCTCCGGACAAATCCTACAATGAGCAGTTCTTC. It specifies CASSPPDKSYNEQFF. Combining the CDR3 with reference TRBV28 and TRBJ2-1 gives the whole variable domain DVKVTQSSRYLVKRTGEKVFLECVQDMDHENMFWYRQDPGLGLRLIYFSYDVKMKEKGDIPEGYSVSREKKERFSLILESASTNQTSMYLCASSPPDKSYNEQFFGPGTRLTVL.

The CDR3 nucleotides read TGTGCCATCCAGGGGGGGGGCTCCAAGGACGGCTACGAGCAGTACTTC. The encoded protein is CAIQGGGSKDGYEQYF. J is TRBJ2-7 and V is TRBV25-1, with D perhaps given as TRBD1 or TRBD2 (7 bases each). Germline CDR1 MGHDK, CDR2 SYGVNS. V was pared by 10 bases and J by 3 bases, with 25 bases between. The CDR3 contains 16 residues.

This chain uses TRBV6-4 with TRBJ2-1, with TRBD2 matching over 7 bases. The CDR3 has 19 amino acids. V was pared by 0 bases and J by 3 bases, with 14 bases of the junction left unmatched. Germline V CDR1 and CDR2: MRHNA, SNTAGT. CDR3 nucleotides: TGTGCCAGCAGTGACTCGACCCGTTGTTCTAGCGGTTTCTACAATGAGCAGTTCTTC. Amino acid sequence: CASSDSTRCSSGFYNEQFF.

The rearrangement joins TRBV6-1 to TRBJ2-7, with 7 nucleotides matching TRBD2. V shed 1 base, J shed 2 bases, and the junction held 5 bases outside the gene matches. The CDR3 covers 15 residues. Germline CDR1 MNHNS, CDR2 SASEGT. CDR3 protein: CASSEESGTTYEQYF. The DNA of the CDR3 is TGTGCCAGCAGTGAAGAGAGCGGGACGACCTACGAGCAGTACTTC.

V is TRBV4-2 and J is TRBJ2-4, with TRBD2 as a possible D gene (6 bases). V was clipped by 0 bases and J by 1 base, with 13 bases between them. This CDR3 spans 17 amino acids. CDR1 LGHNA and CDR2 YNFKEQ come from the germline V gene. CDR3: CASSQEYRGFAKNIQYF. DNA of the CDR3: TGTGCCAGCAGCCAAGAATATCGGGGGTTTGCCAAAAACATTCAGTACTTC.

V and J are TRBV30 and TRBJ1-6, with D unresolved. V lost 4 bases to trimming and J lost 7 bases, with 11 bases between them. Looked up from germline, CDR1 is GTSNPN and CDR2 is SVGIG (reference sequence). This CDR3 has 13 residues. CDR3 amino acids: CAWKGGPNSPLHF. CDR3 DNA sequence: TGTGCCTGGAAGGGCGGACCCAATTCACCCCTCCACTTT. Filled out from reference TRBV30 and TRBJ1-6, the complete variable domain reads SQTIHQWPATLVQPVGSPLSLECTVEGTSNPNLYWYRQAAGRGLQLLFYSVGIGQISSEVPQNLSASRPQDRQFILSSKKLLLSDSGFYLCAWKGGPNSPLHFGNGTRLTVT.

The chain employs TRBV11-2 and TRBJ1-1; TRBD1 might be the D (5 bases). Germline assignment: CDR1 SGHAT and CDR2 FQNNGV. V lost 3 bases and J lost 0, with 14 bases in between. The CDR3 has 16 residues. CDR3 residues: CASSFPGQGLNTEAFF. The CDR3 bases are TGTGCCAGCAGCTTTCCAGGGCAGGGACTGAACACTGAAGCTTTCTTT.

The rearrangement links TRBV20-1 to TRBJ1-1; D gene unclear. V was pared by 5 bases and J by 7 bases, with 11 bases between. The length of the CDR3 is 11 residues. Germline V gives CDR1 DFQATT, CDR2 SNEGSKA (reference sequence). The CDR3 loop reads CSASERSEAFF. CDR3 DNA sequence: TGCAGTGCTTCAGAGAGGAGTGAAGCTTTCTTT.

The table lists this clone with a count of one. The J gene is TRBJ2-2, the V gene TRBV9; maybe TRBD2 (5 bases). Germline CDR1 reads SGDLS; CDR2 reads YYNGEE. The V and J ends lost 2 bases and 5 bases respectively, with 19 bases between them. This CDR3 comprises 17 residues. As DNA, the CDR3 is TGTGCCAGCAGCGTCCTACCCCCGGGATCGGGAACCGGGGAGCTGTTTTTT. It codes for CASSVLPPGSGTGELFF.

The rearrangement links TRBV5-4 to TRBJ2-5; 9 nucleotides line up with TRBD2. Germline V gene lookup returns CDR1 SGHNT and CDR2 YYREEE (reference sequence). After removal of 0 bases from V and 0 bases from J, the junction contained 6 bases not matched to a gene. This CDR3 is built from 17 residues. The CDR3 protein is CASSLGLAAMYQETQYF. Here the CDR3 DNA reads TGTGCCAGCAGCTTGGGACTAGCGGCAATGTACCAAGAGACCCAGTACTTC.

This chain links TRBV28 with TRBJ1-2; D uncertain. The germline CDR1 and CDR2 sequences are MDHEN and SYDVKM. V dropped 3 bases and J dropped 6 bases, with 8 bases sitting between them. The CDR3 contains 12 residues. The CDR3 DNA is TGTGCCAGCAGTTTGGGCCAGGATGGCTACACCTTC. It encodes CASSLGQDGYTF.

V and J are TRBV7-8 and TRBJ2-3, with D possibly being TRBD2 (6 bases). V was cut by 2 bases and J by 6 bases, with 21 bases left in between. Per the germline V gene, CDR1 is SGHVS and CDR2 is FQNEAQ. CDR3 length: 17 residues. The CDR3 loop is CASSLLGSGEYPDTQYF. The DNA for the CDR3 is TGTGCCAGCAGCTTACTGGGCTCGGGGGAATATCCGGATACGCAGTATTTT.

The gene calls are TRBV7-9 and TRBJ2-2, with 11 bases matching TRBD2. This CDR3 contains 19 residues. The germline CDR1 and CDR2 sequences are SEHNR and FQNEAQ (reference sequence). V dropped 7 bases and J dropped 1; count of bases not matched to a gene: 14. CDR3 bases: TGTGCCAGCAACATACCGATACTAGCGGGAGAAGGGAACACCGGGGAGCTGTTTTTT. Protein sequence: CASNIPILAGEGNTGELFF.

The chain employs TRBV6-1 and TRBJ2-2, with TRBD2 identical over 13 bases. V shed 6 bases, J shed 6 bases, and the junction held 4 bases outside the gene matches. This CDR3 region has 15 residues. Germline CDR1 reads MNHNS; CDR2 reads SASEGT. The CDR3 sequence is CASSWTSGSAGELFF. The CDR3 nucleotides are TGTGCCAGCAGCTGGACTAGCGGGAGCGCCGGGGAGCTGTTTTTT.

The chain combines TRBV13 with TRBJ2-1; D tentatively fits TRBD1 or TRBD2 (6 bases each). V was cut by 5 bases and J by 0 bases, with 8 bases left in between. CDR1 and CDR2 (germline): PRHDT, FYEKMQ (reference sequence). The CDR3 is made up of 14 amino acids. The CDR3 reads CASSGGGSYNEQFF. CDR3 DNA: TGTGCCAGCAGCGGAGGGGGCTCCTACAATGAGCAGTTCTTC.

V usage is TRBV10-2 and J usage is TRBJ2-3, with TRBD2 matching over 9 bases. Germline lookup yields CDR1 WSHSY and CDR2 SAAADI. The CDR3 is 15 amino acids. V trimming: 3 bases; J trimming: 4 bases; junction bases outside the gene matches: 5. Written as DNA, the CDR3 is TGCGCCAGCAGTGATGCGGGAGGGTGGGCAGATACGCAGTATTTT. Translating gives CASSDAGGWADTQYF.

The chain links TRBV19 to TRBJ1-5; 7 nucleotides line up with TRBD1. The CDR3 runs 15 residues. The germline V gene has CDR1 LNHDA and CDR2 SQIVND (reference sequence). V lost 5 bases to trimming and J lost 3 bases; unmatched junction nucleotides: 7. CDR3 nucleotide sequence: TGTGCCAGTAGTCACCTGGACAGGCTCAATCAGCCCCAGCATTTT. This encodes CASSHLDRLNQPQHF.

The chain has TRBV5-1 and TRBJ2-3; D is unclear. The length of the CDR3 is 14 residues. Trimming took off 6 bases at V and 0 bases at J, with 11 bases between the two ends. Germline CDR1 and CDR2: SGHRS and YFSETQ. The CDR3 spells CASTEHQSTDTQYF. The CDR3 DNA reads as TGCGCCAGCACGGAACACCAGAGCACAGATACGCAGTATTTT.

The CDR3 here is CASSFRGGPPYEQYF. The CDR3 DNA sequence: TGTGCCAGCAGTTTTCGGGGGGGCCCCCCCTACGAGCAGTACTTC. The V and J genes are TRBV28 and TRBJ2-7; 8 bases are a match to TRBD2. The length of the CDR3 is 15 residues. Germline values: CDR1 MDHEN, CDR2 SYDVKM. The junction had 6 bases not matched to a gene; V was cut back by 3 bases and J by 2 bases.

V is TRBV6-1 and J is TRBJ2-7; TRBD2 might be the D (5 bases). The germline V and J ends were trimmed by 2 bases and 0 bases, with 8 bases remaining between them. The length of the CDR3 is 14 residues. Germline-derived CDR1 and CDR2 are MNHNS and SASEGT. The CDR3 spells CASSETRDSYEQYF. CDR3 nucleotides: TGTGCCAGCAGTGAAACCCGGGACTCCTACGAGCAGTACTTC.

V gene TRBV7-8 combines with J gene TRBJ2-7, with a weak D call TRBD1 (6 bases). V was trimmed by 2 bases and J by 7 bases, leaving 15 bases between them. The length of the CDR3 is 14 residues. The germline CDR1 and CDR2 sequences are SGHVS and FQNEAQ. This chain's CDR3 is CASSLFGQLGEQYF. In DNA, the CDR3 is TGTGCCAGCAGCTTATTTGGACAGCTCGGGGAGCAGTACTTC.

This chain uses TRBV11-2 with TRBJ1-1; a possible D gene is TRBD1 (5 bases). Trimming left V 3 bases short and J 1 base short, with 12 bases between. The germline gives CDR1 SGHAT, CDR2 FQNNGV. The CDR3 loop spans 15 amino acids. The CDR3 reads CASSFLRGQNTEAFF. DNA for the CDR3: TGTGCCAGCAGCTTCTTAAGGGGTCAGAACACTGAAGCTTTCTTT.

This clone has a single count. The chain joins TRBV28 to TRBJ2-7, with 9 positions matching TRBD2. Germline CDR1 is MDHEN and CDR2 is SYDVKM. There are 16 residues in the CDR3. V gave up 3 bases and J gave up 2 bases; unmatched junction bases: 8. The CDR3 coding sequence is TGTGCCAGCAGTTTTCCCCCTAGCGGGGCCGCCTACGAGCAGTACTTC. The encoded protein is CASSFPPSGAAYEQYF.

The gene calls are TRBV2 and TRBJ2-1, with TRBD1 as a possible D gene (6 bases). V was trimmed by 0 bases and J by 8 bases, leaving 17 bases between them. Germline V gene sequence: CDR1 SNHLY, CDR2 FYNNEI. The CDR3 loop spans 16 amino acids. The DNA of the CDR3 is TGTGCCAGCAGTGAAGCGGTAACAGGGTTGTTTGATGAGCAGTTCTTC. Protein sequence: CASSEAVTGLFDEQFF. Variable domain in full (rest from reference TRBV2 and TRBJ2-1): EPEVTQTPSHQVTQMGQEVILRCVPISNHLYFYWYRQILGQKVEFLVSFYNNEISEKSEIFDDQFSVERPDGSNFTLKIRSTKLEDSAMYFCASSEAVTGLFDEQFFGPGTRLTVL.

The chain has TRBV5-4 and TRBJ2-7, with D possibly matching TRBD1 (5 bases). Germline values: CDR1 SGHNT, CDR2 YYREEE (reference sequence). Trimming took 0 bases from V and 0 from J, leaving 10 bases between them. CDR3 length: 15 amino acids. The CDR3 nucleotides read TGTGCCAGCAGCTTGGGTGGGGCCAACTCCTACGAGCAGTACTTC. Translated, it gives CASSLGGANSYEQYF.